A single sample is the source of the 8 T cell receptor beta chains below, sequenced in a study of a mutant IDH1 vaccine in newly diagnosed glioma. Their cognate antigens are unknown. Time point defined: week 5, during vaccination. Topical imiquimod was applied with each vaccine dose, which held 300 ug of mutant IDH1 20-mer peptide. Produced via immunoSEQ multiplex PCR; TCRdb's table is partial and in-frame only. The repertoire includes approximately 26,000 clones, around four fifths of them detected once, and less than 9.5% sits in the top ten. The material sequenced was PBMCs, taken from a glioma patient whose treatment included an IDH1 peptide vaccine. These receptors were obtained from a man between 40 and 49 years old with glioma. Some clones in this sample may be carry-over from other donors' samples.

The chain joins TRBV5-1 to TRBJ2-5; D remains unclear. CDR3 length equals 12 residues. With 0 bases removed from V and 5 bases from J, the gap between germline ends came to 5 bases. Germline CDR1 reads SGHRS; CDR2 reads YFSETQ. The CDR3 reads CASSLVGETQYF. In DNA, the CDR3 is TGCGCCAGCAGCTTGGTAGGGGAGACCCAGTACTTC.

The DNA for the CDR3 is TGTGCCAGCAGCCACCGGGACAGGGGGTTAAACACTGAAGCTTTCTTT. Its translation is CASSHRDRGLNTEAFF. This chain uses TRBV6-6 with TRBJ1-1, with 11 bases fitting TRBD1. The CDR3 runs 16 residues. CDR1 and CDR2 from the germline V gene are MNHNY and SVGAGI (reference sequence). The V gene end was trimmed by 6 bases and the J gene end by 2 bases; junction bases not matched to a gene: 8.

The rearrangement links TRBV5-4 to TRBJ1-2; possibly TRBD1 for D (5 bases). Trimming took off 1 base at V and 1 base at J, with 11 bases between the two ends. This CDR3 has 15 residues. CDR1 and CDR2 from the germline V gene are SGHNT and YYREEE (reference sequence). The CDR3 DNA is TGTGCCAGCAGCTTGATAGGCAGGGATAACTATGGCTACACCTTC. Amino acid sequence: CASSLIGRDNYGYTF.

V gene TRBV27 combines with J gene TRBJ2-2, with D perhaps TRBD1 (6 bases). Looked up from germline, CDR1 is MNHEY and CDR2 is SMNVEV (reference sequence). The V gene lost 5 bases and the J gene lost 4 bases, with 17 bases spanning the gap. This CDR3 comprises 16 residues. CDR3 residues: CASSNPRTDGTGELFF. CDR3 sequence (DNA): TGTGCCAGCAGTAACCCTAGGACAGATGGCACCGGGGAGCTGTTTTTT.

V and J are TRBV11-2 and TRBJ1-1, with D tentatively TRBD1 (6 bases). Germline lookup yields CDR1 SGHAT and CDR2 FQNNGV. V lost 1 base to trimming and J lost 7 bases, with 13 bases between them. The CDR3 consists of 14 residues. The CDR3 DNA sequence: TGTGCCAGCAGCTTAGGGAGTGGGACATTTGAAGCTTTCTTT. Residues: CASSLGSGTFEAFF.

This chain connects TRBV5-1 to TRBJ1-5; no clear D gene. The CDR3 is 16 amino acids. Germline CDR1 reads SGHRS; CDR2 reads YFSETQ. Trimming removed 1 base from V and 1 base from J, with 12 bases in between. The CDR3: CASSLFPANSNQPQHF. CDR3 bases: TGCGCCAGCAGCTTGTTTCCCGCAAACAGCAATCAGCCCCAGCATTTT.

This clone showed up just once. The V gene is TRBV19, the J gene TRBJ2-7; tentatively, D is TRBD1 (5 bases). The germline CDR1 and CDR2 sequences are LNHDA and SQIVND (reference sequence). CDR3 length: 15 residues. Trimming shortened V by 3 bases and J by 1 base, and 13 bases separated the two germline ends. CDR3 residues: CASSIGDSHSYEQYF. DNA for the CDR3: TGTGCCAGTAGTATCGGTGACAGCCATTCCTACGAGCAGTACTTC.

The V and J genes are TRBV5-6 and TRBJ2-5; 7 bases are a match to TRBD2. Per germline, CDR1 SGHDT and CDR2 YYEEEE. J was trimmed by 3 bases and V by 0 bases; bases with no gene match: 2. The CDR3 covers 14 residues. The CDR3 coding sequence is TGTGCCAGCAGCTTGGCCGGGACTAAAGAGACCCAGTACTTC. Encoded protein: CASSLAGTKETQYF. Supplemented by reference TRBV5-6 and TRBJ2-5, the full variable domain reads DAGVTQSPTHLIKTRGQQVTLRCSPKSGHDTVSWYQQALGQGPQFIFQYYEEEERQRGNFPDRFSGHQFPNYSSELNVNALLLGDSALYLCASSLAGTKETQYFGPGTRLLVL.